These 28 T cell receptor beta chains share one sample of origin, sequenced in a study of cytomegalovirus exposure and HLA in healthy donors. The study ran its PCR with 60 Vbeta and 13 Jbeta primers. Sequencing used immunoSEQ multiplex PCR; TCRdb keeps in-frame clones, though not all of them. The profile shows 180,000 or so clones, just over 75% of them singletons. Sequenced sample: PBMCs. These receptors originate from a young man in good health and CMV-seronegative.

This chain connects TRBV30 to TRBJ2-2; 8 bases fit TRBD1. The junction had 1 base not matched to a gene; V was cut back by 2 bases and J by 5 bases. Germline V gives CDR1 GTSNPN, CDR2 SVGIG (reference sequence). The length of the CDR3 is 13 residues. CDR3 DNA: TGTGCCTGGAGTACAGGGGGAACCGGGGAGCTGTTTTTT. It codes for CAWSTGGTGELFF. Filled out from reference TRBV30 and TRBJ2-2, the complete variable domain reads SQTIHQWPATLVQPVGSPLSLECTVEGTSNPNLYWYRQAAGRGLQLLFYSVGIGQISSEVPQNLSASRPQDRQFILSSKKLLLSDSGFYLCAWSTGGTGELFFGEGSRLTVL.

The CDR3 nucleotides read TGTGCCAGCAGCCGGAACAGCGGGGGCAATCAGCCCCAGCATTTT. Translation gives CASSRNSGGNQPQHF. The rearrangement links TRBV16 to TRBJ1-5; D not resolved. Germline-derived CDR1 and CDR2 are KGHSY and FQNENV. The V and J ends lost 4 bases and 2 bases respectively, with 12 bases between them. This CDR3 region has 15 residues.

V is TRBV15 and J is TRBJ2-1, with 10 bases matching TRBD2. Germline assignment: CDR1 LNHNV and CDR2 YYDKDF (reference sequence). This CDR3 contains 16 residues. With V trimmed by 3 bases and J by 0 bases, 2 bases remained unmatched. In DNA form, the CDR3 reads TGTGCCACCAGCAGTTTAGCGGGAGGCTCCTACAATGAGCAGTTCTTC. Amino acids: CATSSLAGGSYNEQFF.

The genes are TRBV30 and TRBJ2-3, with 10 nucleotides matching TRBD1. Germline V gene sequence: CDR1 GTSNPN, CDR2 SVGIG (reference sequence). There are 18 residues in the CDR3. J lost 2 bases, V lost 1 base, and 12 bases had no gene match. The CDR3 DNA reads as TGTGCCTGGAGTGGTCCCCCGACAGGGGGCGAGGACACAGATACGCAGTATTTT. Protein: CAWSGPPTGGEDTDTQYF.

This rearrangement joins TRBV7-3 to TRBJ2-7, with D unclear. The CDR3 spans 15 residues. The ends were cut back, 0 bases at V and 4 bases at J, with 13 bases in the middle. The germline gives CDR1 SGHTA, CDR2 FQGTGA. The CDR3 loop is CASSLTGGNSYEQYF. The CDR3 DNA reads TGTGCCAGCAGCTTAACTGGCGGAAACTCTTACGAGCAGTACTTC.

The gene calls are TRBV4-3 and TRBJ2-3; maybe TRBD2 (6 bases). The ends were cut back, 5 bases at V and 13 bases at J, with 28 bases in the middle. Germline V gives CDR1 LGHNA, CDR2 YSLEER. The CDR3 totals 16 residues. In DNA, the CDR3 is TGCGCCAGCAGCTCCTTTAGAGGGACCCAACCGGGCGGGGAGTATTTT. Residues: CASSSFRGTQPGGEYF.

The rearrangement links TRBV27 to TRBJ2-7, with 9 bases matching TRBD1. This CDR3 is 14 amino acids long. V dropped 5 bases and J dropped 7; count of bases not matched to a gene: 9. The V gene's germline CDR1 is MNHEY and CDR2 SMNVEV (reference sequence). CDR3 sequence (DNA): TGTGCCAGCAGTATCCGGGACAGGGTATATGAGCAGTACTTC. Amino acids: CASSIRDRVYEQYF.

With regard to this clone: The germline gene is not matched at one end of the junction; a read error may be the cause. The gene calls are TRBV7-9 and TRBJ1-2, with a possible D match to TRBD1 (5 bases). Germline CDR1 and CDR2: SEHNR and FQNEAQ (reference sequence). The CDR3 consists of 13 residues. For the CDR3, the DNA is TGTGTCAGCAGCCACCAGGGATTCTATGGCTACACCTTC. This codes for CVSSHQGFYGYTF.

The chain carries TRBV7-9 and TRBJ2-7; 10 nucleotides agree with TRBD2. In germline, CDR1 is SEHNR, CDR2 FQNEAQ (reference sequence). Trimming cost V 6 bases and J 1 base; bases outside gene matches: 6. There are 15 residues in the CDR3. CDR3 sequence reads: CASSRSGGASYEQYF. The CDR3 DNA sequence: TGTGCCAGCAGTCGGAGCGGGGGGGCGTCCTACGAGCAGTACTTC.

V gene TRBV18 combines with J gene TRBJ1-3, with no clear D. The CDR3 has 15 amino acids. V was clipped by 6 bases and J by 2 bases, with 14 bases between them. The germline V gene has CDR1 KGHSH and CDR2 LQKENI. CDR3 loop: CASSPRGNPGNTIYF. The CDR3 nucleotides are TGTGCCAGCTCTCCCCGGGGTAACCCTGGAAACACCATATATTTT. Complete variable domain (other parts from reference TRBV18 and TRBJ1-3): NAGVMQNPRHLVRRRGQEARLRCSPMKGHSHVYWYRQLPEEGLKFMVYLQKENIIDESGMPKERFSAEFPKEGPSILRIQQVVRGDSAAYFCASSPRGNPGNTIYFGEGSWLTVV.

With regard to this clone: A read error may account for a junction end that differs from germline. The chain links TRBV7-8 to TRBJ2-1, with 8 bases matching TRBD2. The CDR3 spans 14 residues. Germline V lookup: CDR1 SGHVS, CDR2 FQNEAQ. The CDR3: CLPRRGVGNNEQFF. The CDR3 DNA reads as TGCCTACCTAGGCGGGGGGTGGGTAACAATGAGCAGTTCTTC.

The rearrangement uses TRBV4-2 and TRBJ2-5; perhaps TRBD1 as D (7 bases). V dropped 4 bases and J dropped 1 base, with 13 bases sitting between them. CDR3 length equals 15 residues. The germline CDR1 and CDR2 sequences are LGHNA and YNFKEQ. The CDR3 DNA reads as TGTGCCAGCAGCCCAGGGGGACTCCGCCAAGAGACCCAGTACTTC. It is translated as CASSPGGLRQETQYF.

The genes are TRBV19 and TRBJ1-1, with 7 bases fitting TRBD1. Germline V lookup: CDR1 LNHDA, CDR2 SQIVND (reference sequence). This CDR3 has 14 amino acids. V dropped 5 bases and J dropped 5; count of bases not matched to a gene: 8. CDR3 region: CASSPDRRKTEAFF. CDR3 nucleotides: TGTGCCAGTAGTCCGGACAGGAGGAAAACTGAAGCTTTCTTT.

The chain carries TRBV6-5 and TRBJ2-7; a possible D gene is TRBD1 (6 bases). The CDR3 has 14 amino acids. Germline CDR1 MNHEY, CDR2 SVGAGI. Trimming took 5 bases from V and 3 from J, leaving 14 bases between them. The CDR3 sequence is CASSPSGTSYEQYF. The CDR3 DNA reads as TGTGCCAGCAGTCCTTCCGGGACAAGCTACGAGCAGTACTTC.

The rearrangement uses TRBV6-5 and TRBJ1-1, with D maybe TRBD1 (5 bases). Germline V lookup: CDR1 MNHEY, CDR2 SVGAGI. The V gene lost 5 bases and the J gene lost 3 bases, with 16 bases spanning the gap. This CDR3 region has 15 residues. CDR3 amino acids: CASSLTSGGYTEAFF. CDR3 coding DNA: TGTGCCAGCAGTCTAACATCGGGGGGGTACACTGAAGCTTTCTTT.

This chain connects TRBV5-1 to TRBJ2-3; D may be TRBD1 (5 bases). This CDR3 region has 17 residues. The V gene's germline CDR1 is SGHRS and CDR2 YFSETQ. Trimming stripped 0 bases from V and 2 bases from J, with 16 bases between. The CDR3 DNA sequence: TGCGCCAGCAGCTTGGTTGGGCTGGAAGGGGCCACAGATACGCAGTATTTT. Protein product: CASSLVGLEGATDTQYF.

The chain carries TRBV9 and TRBJ1-1, with D possibly TRBD1 on 5 matching bases. Germline loops: CDR1 SGDLS, CDR2 YYNGEE. This CDR3 comprises 14 residues. Between the trimmed V and J ends, which lost 0 bases and 11 bases, there was a span of 17 bases. This CDR3 is CASSVVVDSLVAFF. CDR3 in DNA: TGTGCCAGCAGCGTAGTGGTCGACAGTTTGGTTGCTTTCTTT.

This rearrangement joins TRBV9 to TRBJ2-1, with TRBD2 matching 13 bases. V lost 0 bases, J lost 9 bases, and 6 bases stayed unmatched. The CDR3 has 16 residues. Germline CDR1 SGDLS, CDR2 YYNGEE. The CDR3 here is CASSVAPTSGGIEQFF. The CDR3 DNA reads TGTGCCAGCAGCGTAGCGCCGACTAGCGGGGGGATTGAGCAGTTCTTC.

The chain is built from TRBV19 and TRBJ2-3; 8 bases are shared with TRBD1. The V and J ends lost 4 bases and 6 bases, in that order; junction bases with no gene match: 3. Germline V lookup: CDR1 LNHDA, CDR2 SQIVND (reference sequence). The CDR3 contains 13 residues. CDR3 coding DNA: TGTGCCAGTAGTAATCAGGGGGCGGATACGCAGTATTTT. Amino acids: CASSNQGADTQYF. The variable domain in full, with the rest retrieved from reference TRBV19 and TRBJ2-3, is DGGITQSPKYLFRKEGQNVTLSCEQNLNHDAMYWYRQDPGQGLRLIYYSQIVNDFQKGDIAEGYSVSREKKESFPLTVTSAQKNPTAFYLCASSNQGADTQYFGPGTRLTVL.

The V call is TRBV7-9, the J call TRBJ1-4; 7 positions match TRBD1. With 3 bases clipped from V and 8 bases from J, the junction kept 6 bases outside the gene matches. CDR1 and CDR2 from the germline V gene are SEHNR and FQNEAQ (reference sequence). The CDR3 consists of 14 residues. This CDR3 is CASSLRGRGEKLFF. DNA for the CDR3: TGTGCCAGCAGCTTGAGGGGGCGAGGAGAAAAACTGTTTTTT.

The chain recombines TRBV7-2 with TRBJ2-5; 11 bases fit TRBD2. This CDR3 is built from 15 residues. J lost 1 base, V lost 6 bases, and 4 bases had no gene match. Germline V gene sequence: CDR1 SGHTA, CDR2 FQGNSA. The CDR3, as DNA: TGTGCCAGCAGTTTGACTAGCGGGGCCCAAGAGACCCAGTACTTC. Translating it yields CASSLTSGAQETQYF.

A single count supports this clone. The V and J genes are TRBV4-2 and TRBJ2-3; 10 positions match TRBD2. The CDR3 loop spans 16 amino acids. Germline V gives CDR1 LGHNA, CDR2 YNFKEQ. With V trimmed by 4 bases and J by 0 bases, 4 bases remained unmatched. CDR3 region: CASSPRTSGSTDTQYF. The CDR3 coding sequence is TGTGCCAGCAGCCCCAGGACTAGCGGAAGCACAGATACGCAGTATTTT.

V is TRBV14 and J is TRBJ1-2; D may be TRBD1 (6 bases). The germline V gene has CDR1 SGHDN and CDR2 FVKESK. The CDR3 length is 17 residues. V lost 2 bases, J lost 0 bases, and 16 bases lay in between. CDR3 sequence (DNA): TGTGCCAGCAGCCAACGAATCAGGGGCTCAGCTAACTATGGCTACACCTTC. It encodes CASSQRIRGSANYGYTF.

V and J are TRBV18 and TRBJ1-1; D is unclear. The CDR3 contains 19 residues. CDR1 KGHSH and CDR2 LQKENI come from the germline V gene. V lost 0 bases and J 3 bases, leaving 23 bases between the germline ends. CDR3 coding DNA: TGTGCCAGCTCACCACCAAGACATATTTATAACCCTAGCGACACTGAAGCTTTCTTT. Translated: CASSPPRHIYNPSDTEAFF.

This chain joins TRBV18 and TRBJ2-2; maybe TRBD2 (6 bases). This CDR3 region has 14 residues. Germline V gene lookup returns CDR1 KGHSH and CDR2 LQKENI. V lost 1 base, J lost 3 bases, and 6 bases lay in between. The CDR3 DNA follows: TGTGCCAGCTCACCACGGGGGGACACCGGGGAGCTGTTTTTT. Translated: CASSPRGDTGELFF.

The J gene is TRBJ2-7, the V gene TRBV14; a possible D gene is TRBD1 (5 bases). The ends were cut back, 1 base at V and 3 bases at J, with 13 bases in the middle. CDR1 is SGHDN and CDR2 is FVKESK in the germline V gene. The CDR3 has 15 amino acids. The CDR3 protein is CASSQAGRARYEQYF. The CDR3 coding sequence is TGTGCCAGCAGCCAAGCGGGCAGGGCCCGCTACGAGCAGTACTTC. Together with reference TRBV14 and TRBJ2-7, the CDR3 gives the full variable domain: EAGVTQFPSHSVIEKGQTVTLRCDPISGHDNLYWYRRVMGKEIKFLLHFVKESKQDESGMPNNRFLAERTGGTYSTLKVQPAELEDSGVYFCASSQAGRARYEQYFGPGTRLTVT.

The chain carries TRBV4-3 and TRBJ2-1, with D maybe TRBD1 (7 bases). The germline V gene has CDR1 LGHNA and CDR2 YSLEER. The ends were cut back, 4 bases at V and 1 base at J, with 14 bases in the middle. This CDR3 region has 16 residues. In DNA, the CDR3 is TGCGCCAGCAGCCGACAGGGAGGTAGTTCCTACAATGAGCAGTTCTTC. This sequence encodes CASSRQGGSSYNEQFF.

This clone was seen a handful of times. V usage is TRBV28 and J usage is TRBJ1-1; no firm D call. CDR1 and CDR2 (germline): MDHEN, SYDVKM. The CDR3 consists of 13 residues. V lost 6 bases and J 2 bases, leaving 10 bases between the germline ends. CDR3 protein: CASRLPSNTEAFF. CDR3 nucleotides: TGTGCCAGCAGGTTACCCAGTAACACTGAAGCTTTCTTT. Supplemented by reference TRBV28 and TRBJ1-1, the full variable domain reads DVKVTQSSRYLVKRTGEKVFLECVQDMDHENMFWYRQDPGLGLRLIYFSYDVKMKEKGDIPEGYSVSREKKERFSLILESASTNQTSMYLCASRLPSNTEAFFGQGTRLTVV.